Listed below are T cell receptor beta chains from one sample, sequenced in a study of blood T cell repertoires in COVID-19. Sequenced by immunoSEQ multiplex PCR; TCRdb stores in-frame clones only, minus some. Here the sample spans some 70,000 clones, nearly 85% being singletons. Sample: peripheral blood. These receptors all stem from a woman aged 60-75 years with acute or convalescent COVID-19. CDR3s include the opening cysteine and the closing phenylalanine or tryptophan. D genes are given only for firm matches. Part of the rows lack a size; the others show once, few, many or a class for expanded clones.

v_gene,d_gene,j_gene,abundance,CDR3nt,CDR3aa
TRBV4-1,-,TRBJ1-1,-,TGCGCCAGCAGCCAAGCTAGGCCTCGAAAAATGAACACTGAAGCTTTCTTT,CASSQARPRKMNTEAFF
TRBV19,-,TRBJ1-2,-,TGTGCCAGTAGTACCCCTTCCCGGGGTTTGTCAGGTATCTACACCTTC,CASSTPSRGLSGIYTF
TRBV20-1,TRBD1,TRBJ1-2,-,TGCAGTGCAACCGGGACAGGGGGCTACACCTTC,CSATGTGGYTF
TRBV7-9,TRBD1,TRBJ1-1,once,TGTGCCAGTCGTCCCCCTTTCAGACAGGGTGTTAGCACTGAAGCTTTCTTT,CASRPPFRQGVSTEAFF
TRBV3-1/TRBV3-2,TRBD2,TRBJ2-1,-,TGTGCCAGCAGCCAAGGGGGGAGTAGCGGGAGTGAGCAGTTCTTC,CASSQGGSSGSEQFF
TRBV7-2,TRBD2,TRBJ2-3,-,TGTGCCAGCAGGCCGGGACTAGCGGGAGTTGGCACAGATACGCAGTATTTT,CASRPGLAGVGTDTQYF
TRBV18,-,TRBJ1-6,-,TGTGCCAGCTCGCCCGGGACTCAGAGTTCACCCCTCCACTTT,CASSPGTQSSPLHF
TRBV10-2,-,TRBJ2-7,-,TGCGCCACCCAGGTGTACTCCTACGAGCAGTACTTC,CATQVYSYEQYF
TRBV5-1,TRBD2,TRBJ2-2,-,TGCGCCAGCAGCTTAGTAGCGGGAGGAACCGGGGAGCTGTTTTTT,CASSLVAGGTGELFF
TRBV30,-,TRBJ1-2,-,TGTGCCTGGAGTGCTGGTCTTAGGGGCTATGGCTACACCTTC,CAWSAGLRGYGYTF
TRBV7-9,TRBD1,TRBJ1-2,-,TGTGCCAGCAGCAGACACGACAGGGACTTATATGGCTACACCTTC,CASSRHDRDLYGYTF
TRBV30,-,TRBJ1-5,-,TGTGCCTGGAGTGTATTGGCAGGGCGACAGCCCCAGCATTTT,CAWSVLAGRQPQHF
TRBV19,TRBD1,TRBJ1-5,few,TGTGCCAGTAGTGGACGGGACAGGGGCGTTTTTCAGCCCCAGCATTTT,CASSGRDRGVFQPQHF
TRBV4-1,TRBD1,TRBJ1-1,-,TGCGCCAGCAGCCAAGCTCAACCGGGACAGGGACCGGGGACTGAAGCTTTCTTT,CASSQAQPGQGPGTEAFF
TRBV29-1,-,TRBJ2-3,-,TGCAGCGGACGTGGGCTTCCTAGCACAGATACGCAGTATTTT,CSGRGLPSTDTQYF
TRBV28,-,TRBJ2-6,-,TGTGCCAGCAGGAGGCCTTACTCTGGGGCCAACGTCCTGACTTTC,CASRRPYSGANVLTF
TRBV6-6,TRBD1,TRBJ1-2,-,TGTGCCAGCAGGCGCCAGACAGGGGCGCACGGCTACACCTTC,CASRRQTGAHGYTF
TRBV24-1,TRBD1,TRBJ2-7,-,TGTGCCACCAGTGATAGGGGGCCTAGCTCCTACGAGCAGTACTTC,CATSDRGPSSYEQYF
TRBV5-1,TRBD1,TRBJ2-5,-,TGCGCCAGCAGCTCAGGACAGGCCCAAGAGACCCAGTACTTC,CASSSGQAQETQYF
TRBV5-1,TRBD2,TRBJ2-7,-,TGCGCCAGCAGCTTAGCTAGCGGGGTTACCTACGAGCAGTACTTC,CASSLASGVTYEQYF
TRBV6-5,TRBD1,TRBJ1-5,once,TGTGCCAGCAGTACAGGGGGCACTCAGCCCCAGCATTTT,CASSTGGTQPQHF
TRBV6-6,-,TRBJ1-2,-,TGTGCCAGCAGTCCCCGGGAGATGGGTGACTATGGCTACACCTTC,CASSPREMGDYGYTF
TRBV3-1/TRBV3-2,TRBD1,TRBJ1-5,-,TGTGCCAGCAGCCAAGGGTGGTCAGGGGGCGCCGCTCAGCCCCAGCATTTT,CASSQGWSGGAAQPQHF
TRBV4-2,-,TRBJ1-3,once,TGTGCCAGCAGCCAAGCCGGGGGAAACACCATATATTTT,CASSQAGGNTIYF
TRBV4-2,-,TRBJ2-3,-,TGTGCCAGCAGCCCGCAGGTCAGACAGAGCTCGTCCTTCGCACCTAGCACAGATACGCAGTATTTT,CASSPQVRQSSSFAPSTDTQYF
TRBV5-4,TRBD1,TRBJ1-6,-,TGTGCCAGCGGACTTGGGACAGGCCGGAATAATTCACCCCTCCACTTT,CASGLGTGRNNSPLHF
TRBV7-9,TRBD1,TRBJ1-5,-,TGTGCCAGCAGCTTTACCGGGACAGATAGCAATCAGCCCCAGCATTTT,CASSFTGTDSNQPQHF
TRBV19,TRBD2,TRBJ2-2,-,TGTGCCAGTAGTTCGGGGGGGTACACCGGGGAGCTGTTTTTT,CASSSGGYTGELFF
TRBV19,-,TRBJ1-3,-,TGTGCCAGTAGGCAGAACTCTGGAAACACCATATATTTT,CASRQNSGNTIYF
TRBV7-6,TRBD2,TRBJ2-5,once,TGTGCCAGCAGACTAGCGGGGACCTTCGGGGAGACCCAGTACTTC,CASRLAGTFGETQYF
TRBV7-2,-,TRBJ1-4,once,TGTGCCAGCAGCTTTATAGGGGCAACTAATGAAAAACTGTTTTTT,CASSFIGATNEKLFF
TRBV19,-,TRBJ1-5,-,TGTGCCAGTAGTCTCTGGGGCCGCAATCAGCCCCAGCATTTT,CASSLWGRNQPQHF
TRBV19,-,TRBJ1-4,-,TGTGCCAGTAGTTGGGAGACTAATGAAAAACTGTTTTTT,CASSWETNEKLFF
TRBV6-5,TRBD1,TRBJ1-2,few,TGTGCCAGCAGCGTACAGGGGGGAAGCGGCTACACCTTC,CASSVQGGSGYTF
TRBV6-5,-,TRBJ1-2,-,TGTGCCAGCAGTAAGACAGCTAACTATGGCTACACCTTC,CASSKTANYGYTF
TRBV28,TRBD1,TRBJ2-7,-,TGTGCCAGCCAGTCCCGGGACAGGGTAGGGGCCTACGAGCAGTACTTC,CASQSRDRVGAYEQYF
TRBV18,-,TRBJ1-3,-,TGTGCCAGCTCACCAAATCAAGGAGACACCATATATTTT,CASSPNQGDTIYF
TRBV6-1,-,TRBJ1-6,-,TGTGCCAGCAGTGAAGAAGGAGGGACTGATTCACGGTCACCCCTCCACTTT,CASSEEGGTDSRSPLHF
TRBV27,-,TRBJ1-1,-,TGTGCCAGCAGCCCGTTGACGACAGGTGGCAACACTGAAGCTTTCTTT,CASSPLTTGGNTEAFF
TRBV10-3,-,TRBJ1-2,few,TGTGCCATCAGTGCGAACTCCAACTATGGCTACACCTTC,CAISANSNYGYTF
TRBV28,-,TRBJ1-5,-,TGTGCCAGCAGGGTCGGACAGAGAAGCGATCAGCCCCAGCATTTT,CASRVGQRSDQPQHF
TRBV5-1,TRBD1,TRBJ1-6,-,TGCGCCAGCGGTCGGGACAGTCAGTATTCACCCCTCCACTTT,CASGRDSQYSPLHF
TRBV27,TRBD1,TRBJ2-1,-,TGTGCCAGCAGCACAGGGGACCGTGAGCAGTTCTTC,CASSTGDREQFF
TRBV29-1,TRBD1,TRBJ1-2,-,TGCAGCGCCGACAGGGGGCGTAATGGCTACACCTTC,CSADRGRNGYTF
TRBV20-1,-,TRBJ2-1,-,TGCAGTGCTAGTTCAGGCCATGAGCAGTTCTTC,CSASSGHEQFF
TRBV5-1,TRBD1,TRBJ2-7,-,TGCGCCAGCAGACAGGGGAGCTCCTACGAGCAGTACTTC,CASRQGSSYEQYF
TRBV28,TRBD1,TRBJ2-3,-,TGTGCCAGCAGTTTTTCGACAGGGGGCGTTCATACGCAGTATTTT,CASSFSTGGVHTQYF
TRBV19,-,TRBJ2-7,once,TGTGCCAGCAGCCCCGGGATGCTCTACGAGCAGTACTTC,CASSPGMLYEQYF
TRBV28,TRBD2,TRBJ2-3,-,TGTGCCAGCAGTTCGTGGACTAGCGAGCGAGATACGCAGTATTTT,CASSSWTSERDTQYF